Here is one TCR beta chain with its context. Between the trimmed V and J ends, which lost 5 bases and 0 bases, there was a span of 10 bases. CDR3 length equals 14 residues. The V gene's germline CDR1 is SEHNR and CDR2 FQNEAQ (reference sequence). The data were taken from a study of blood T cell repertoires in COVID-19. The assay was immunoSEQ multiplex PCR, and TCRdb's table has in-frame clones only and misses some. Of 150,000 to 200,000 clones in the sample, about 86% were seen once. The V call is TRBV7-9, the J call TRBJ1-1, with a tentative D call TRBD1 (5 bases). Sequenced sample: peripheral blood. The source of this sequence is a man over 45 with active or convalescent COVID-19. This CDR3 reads CASSLKGLNTEAFF. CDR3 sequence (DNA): TGTGCCAGCAGCCTTAAGGGGTTGAACACTGAAGCTTTCTTT.